Each of the 18 T cell receptor beta chains below was sequenced from the same sample in a study of cytomegalovirus exposure and HLA in healthy donors. PCR involved 60 Vbeta and 13 Jbeta primers. The protocol was immunoSEQ multiplex PCR, while the TCRdb copy is restricted to in-frame clones and leaves out a portion. The data contain 120,000 or so clones, approximately 79% of them singletons. The sample was PBMCs. The receptors derive from a man aged 25 to 45 in good health and CMV-seronegative.

This chain connects TRBV9 to TRBJ2-2; 9 nucleotides align to TRBD1. The CDR3 totals 17 residues. V trimming: 3 bases; J trimming: 3 bases; junction bases outside the gene matches: 9. Germline V lookup: CDR1 SGDLS, CDR2 YYNGEE. CDR3 sequence reads: CASSAPSDRGDTGELFF. DNA for the CDR3: TGTGCCAGCAGCGCTCCCTCCGACAGGGGGGACACCGGGGAGCTGTTTTTT.

The genes are TRBV4-3 and TRBJ1-4; TRBD1 matches at 9 bases. After removal of 1 base from V and 8 bases from J, the junction contained 5 bases not matched to a gene. This CDR3 comprises 15 residues. Germline CDR1 LGHNA, CDR2 YSLEER. CDR3 residues: CASSQGTGEGEKLFF. DNA of the CDR3: TGCGCCAGCAGCCAAGGGACAGGGGAAGGGGAAAAACTGTTTTTT.

A few counts support this clone. This rearrangement joins TRBV14 to TRBJ2-2; weak D call: TRBD2 (6 bases). This CDR3 is built from 16 residues. The V end was cut by 5 bases, the J end by 1 base, with 14 bases between. Germline loops: CDR1 SGHDN, CDR2 FVKESK. CDR3 coding DNA: TGTGCCAGCAGCACCCTCCGGGACTTGAACACCGGGGAGCTGTTTTTT. Its protein product is CASSTLRDLNTGELFF.

V gene TRBV12-5 combines with J gene TRBJ1-2, with unresolved D. The V gene's germline CDR1 is LGHNT and CDR2 FRNRAP. The CDR3 covers 11 residues. With 5 bases removed from V and 1 base from J, the gap between germline ends came to 2 bases. In DNA form, the CDR3 reads TGTGCTAGTGGTCTTAACTATGGCTACACCTTC. Its translation: CASGLNYGYTF.

CDR3 coding DNA: TGTGCCAGCAATGTCAGGGGAAAGTGGAATTCACCCCTCCACTTT. This encodes CASNVRGKWNSPLHF. This chain connects TRBV6-1 to TRBJ1-6; a weak D match, TRBD1 (6 bases). CDR1 and CDR2 (germline): MNHNS, SASEGT. The CDR3 length is 15 residues. V lost 7 bases to trimming and J lost 7 bases, with 17 bases between them.

The chain uses TRBV18 and TRBJ2-2; 8 nucleotides match TRBD2. With 1 base clipped from V and 7 bases from J, the junction kept 5 bases outside the gene matches. Germline loops: CDR1 KGHSH, CDR2 LQKENI. This CDR3 has 15 residues. The CDR3 DNA reads as TGTGCCAGCTCACCACGAGTAGCGGGGTACGGGGAGCTGTTTTTT. Translating it yields CASSPRVAGYGELFF.

The chain links TRBV5-4 to TRBJ2-5; 10 nucleotides align to TRBD1. The length of the CDR3 is 16 residues. V trimming: 4 bases; J trimming: 3 bases; junction bases outside the gene matches: 9. CDR1 is SGHNT and CDR2 is YYREEE in the germline V gene (reference sequence). CDR3 protein: CASSMGATGGEETQYF. CDR3 DNA: TGTGCCAGCAGCATGGGTGCGACAGGGGGCGAAGAGACCCAGTACTTC.

This chain joins TRBV2 and TRBJ2-5; 7 positions match TRBD2. Gene TRBJ2-7 matches the end of the DNA better, so the J call may be wrong. The germline V gene encodes CDR1 SNHLY and CDR2 FYNNEI. The CDR3 contains 17 residues. The CDR3 DNA sequence: TGTGCCAGCAGTGAAACCGGACTAGGCCCTTCCTTCTACGAGCAGTACTTC. Amino acids: CASSETGLGPSFYEQYF.

The chain carries TRBV15 and TRBJ1-2, with TRBD1 as a possible D gene (6 bases). The CDR3 sequence is 14 residues long. CDR1 and CDR2 (germline): LNHNV, YYDKDF (reference sequence). The V end lost 1 base, the J end lost 5 bases, and 11 bases lay between the germline ends. This chain's CDR3 is CATSRVGAGYGYTF. The CDR3 nucleotides are TGTGCCACCAGCAGAGTGGGGGCTGGATATGGCTACACCTTC.

The chain couples TRBV7-2 to TRBJ1-3; 10 bases agree with TRBD1. The CDR3 length is 17 residues. V lost 3 bases and J lost 4; bases outside the gene matches: 9. Germline values: CDR1 SGHTA, CDR2 FQGNSA. CDR3 sequence reads: CASSFSGTGVGGNTIYF. The CDR3 DNA reads TGTGCCAGCAGCTTCTCCGGGACAGGGGTAGGCGGAAACACCATATATTTT.

The chain couples TRBV6-1 to TRBJ2-3; 10 nucleotides agree with TRBD1. This CDR3 region has 14 residues. V shed 11 bases and J 3 bases; nucleotides not matched to a gene: 8. The V gene's germline CDR1 is MNHNS and CDR2 SASEGT. For the CDR3, the DNA is TGTGCCTCTGGGACAGGGGCGGGGACAGATACGCAGTATTTT. This codes for CASGTGAGTDTQYF.

This clone was recorded only once. Written as DNA, the CDR3 is TGCGCCAGCAGCTTGTCGGGACAGATCCTTCAAGAGACCCAGTACTTC. Encoded protein: CASSLSGQILQETQYF. The chain joins TRBV5-1 to TRBJ2-5; TRBD1 agrees at 7 bases. V dropped 1 base and J dropped 2; count of bases not matched to a gene: 8. This CDR3 comprises 16 residues. Germline CDR1 reads SGHRS; CDR2 reads YFSETQ.

The rearrangement joins TRBV5-1 to TRBJ2-3; maybe TRBD1 (6 bases). Deletions cut 3 bases from V and 4 bases from J, with 9 bases between. The V gene's germline CDR1 is SGHRS and CDR2 YFSETQ. This CDR3 spans 13 amino acids. The CDR3 protein is CASSSRQADTQYF. CDR3 sequence (DNA): TGCGCCAGCAGCTCCAGACAGGCAGATACGCAGTATTTT.

V is TRBV5-4 and J is TRBJ2-3, with 14 bases matching TRBD2. The CDR3 totals 16 residues. V trimming: 4 bases; J trimming: 2 bases; junction bases outside the gene matches: 3. Germline assignment: CDR1 SGHNT and CDR2 YYREEE (reference sequence). CDR3 DNA sequence: TGTGCCAGCAGCGGGACTAGCGGGGGAACCACAGATACGCAGTATTTT. This encodes CASSGTSGGTTDTQYF.

This clone was seen a handful of times. This chain links TRBV4-3 with TRBJ1-2, with 8 bases matching TRBD1. Germline V lookup: CDR1 LGHNA, CDR2 YSLEER. V was clipped by 0 bases and J by 7 bases; unmatched bases: 7. This CDR3 is 15 amino acids long. The CDR3 bases are TGCGCCAGCAGCCAAGAACCCCAGGGGGCAGTTGGCTACACCTTC. It encodes CASSQEPQGAVGYTF.

This clone has a handful of counts. The rearrangement links TRBV28 to TRBJ2-4; tentatively, D is TRBD1 (6 bases). Per germline, CDR1 MDHEN and CDR2 SYDVKM. This CDR3 has 13 amino acids. Trimming took off 8 bases at V and 7 bases at J, with 15 bases between the two ends. In DNA, the CDR3 is TGTGCCAGCGGGGACATGGGAGAGAACATTCAGTACTTC. Amino acid sequence: CASGDMGENIQYF. Drawing the rest from reference TRBV28 and TRBJ2-4, the complete variable domain is DVKVTQSSRYLVKRTGEKVFLECVQDMDHENMFWYRQDPGLGLRLIYFSYDVKMKEKGDIPEGYSVSREKKERFSLILESASTNQTSMYLCASGDMGENIQYFGAGTRLSVL.

The rearrangement uses TRBV28 and TRBJ1-6; no clear D. Trimming shortened V by 7 bases and J by 0 bases, and 7 bases separated the two germline ends. The CDR3 has 14 residues. Per the germline V gene, CDR1 is MDHEN and CDR2 is SYDVKM. CDR3 sequence (DNA): TGTGCCAGCATGAGGAGCTCCTATAATTCACCCCTCCACTTT. Translated, it gives CASMRSSYNSPLHF.

This chain uses TRBV5-4 with TRBJ2-5; D is possibly TRBD1 (5 bases). The CDR3 spans 14 residues. V dropped 0 bases and J dropped 4 bases, with 10 bases sitting between them. Germline V gene sequence: CDR1 SGHNT, CDR2 YYREEE (reference sequence). CDR3 sequence (DNA): TGTGCCAGCAGCTTGGTCAGGGAAGGAGAGACCCAGTACTTC. As protein: CASSLVREGETQYF.